This TCR beta chain was documented in a study of shared clonotypes between healthy human individuals. V was clipped by 8 bases and J by 7 bases, with 18 bases between them. The CDR3 extends over 13 amino acids. Germline V gene lookup returns CDR1 LNHDA and CDR2 SQIVND (reference sequence). This table comes from immunoSEQ multiplex PCR, and its TCRdb copy is limited to in-frame clones, with some not included. The sample consists of just over 2,000,000 clones, roughly 96% of them appearing once. The receptor comes from a man younger than 35 in good health. The chain recombines TRBV19 with TRBJ2-7; D remains unclear. Sequencing was performed on naive CD4+ T cells sorted from blood. Subset of the sample: CD45RA+ positively selected. CDR3 DNA: TGTGCCAGTGGAAGGACCTCCCAGGCGGAGCAGTACTTC. Protein sequence: CASGRTSQAEQYF.